This TCR beta chain was recovered during a study of blood T cell repertoires in COVID-19. Overall study: In each case, the material was cDNA or gDNA derived from T cells, B-cell-depleted T cells, or PBMCs.

Seattle patient enrollment occurred during active infection, with longitudinal follow-up thereafter. Only in-frame clones appear in the TCRdb table, and some are missing; sequencing was by immunoSEQ multiplex PCR. The sample contains 300,000 to 400,000 clones, around 86% of which appear only once. Points on this clone: The same CDR3 can be traced to other DNA sequences in this sample.

This TCR derives from a woman in her fifties or sixties with COVID-19, enrolled during active disease. Sequencing was carried out using peripheral blood.

The CDR3 sequence is CSGRTGGTEAFF. The CDR3 DNA reads TGCAGCGGAAGGACAGGGGGGACTGAAGCTTTCTTT. This rearrangement joins TRBV29-1 to TRBJ1-1, with TRBD1 identical over 10 bases. V dropped 7 bases and J dropped 5; count of bases not matched to a gene: 4. This CDR3 comprises 12 residues. CDR1 and CDR2 from the germline V gene are SQVTM and ANQGSEA.